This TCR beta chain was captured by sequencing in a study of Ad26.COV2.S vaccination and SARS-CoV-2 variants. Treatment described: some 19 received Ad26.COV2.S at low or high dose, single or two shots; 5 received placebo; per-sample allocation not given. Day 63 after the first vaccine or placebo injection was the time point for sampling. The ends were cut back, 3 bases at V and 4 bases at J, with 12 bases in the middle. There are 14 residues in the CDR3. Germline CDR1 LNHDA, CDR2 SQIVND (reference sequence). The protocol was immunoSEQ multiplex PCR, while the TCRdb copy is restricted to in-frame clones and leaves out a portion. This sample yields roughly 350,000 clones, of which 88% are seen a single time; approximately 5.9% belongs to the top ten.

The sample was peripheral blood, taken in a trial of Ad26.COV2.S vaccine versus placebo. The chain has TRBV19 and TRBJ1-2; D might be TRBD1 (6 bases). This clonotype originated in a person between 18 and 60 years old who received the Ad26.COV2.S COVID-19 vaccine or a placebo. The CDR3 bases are TGTGCCAGTAGTATTCCCAGGGGCACCTATGGCTACACCTTC. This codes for CASSIPRGTYGYTF.